This T cell receptor beta chain was sequenced for a study of T cell changes during pregnancy in multiple sclerosis (dated by TCRdb to about 2019). Regarding the study in general: The study looked at changes in the T cell repertoire across pregnancy in women with multiple sclerosis.

The library was produced with the immunoSEQ multiplex PCR assay. The immuneACCESS repertoire file appears here via TCRdb, limited to in-frame rearrangements. These files lack a portion of the clones; in checked studies, under half of the deficit traces to unresolved V genes, and the cause of the others is not known. This sample lists approximately 89,000 clones; approximately 95% were detected once. Approximately 1.6% of the sample rests with the top ten. As concerns this clone: Its antigen target is currently unknown. Base qualities are not at hand, and no much larger clone is one base apart. Within the sample, other DNA sequences also encode this same CDR3.

Trimming removed 5 bases from V and 4 bases from J; the gene matches leave 5 bases unexplained. The germline V gene (reference sequence) gives CDR1 as SGHNT and CDR2 as YYREEE. The CDR3 spans 14 residues, from the cysteine through the phenylalanine. CDR3 DNA is the only sequence kept; it has 42 bases, read in frame from the first base. The TCR originated in a female donor in good health, enrolled as a control in a pregnancy study. Sequences were derived from peripheral blood, sampled after pregnancy. The rearranged segments are TRBV5-4 and TRBJ1-1; 10 nucleotides in the junction match TRBD1. The nucleotides read TGTGCCAGCAGGTTGACAGGGGGCGGCACTGAAGCTTTCTTT. The encoded protein is CASRLTGGGTEAFF. With the portions outside the CDR3 filled from the reference TRBV5-4 and TRBJ1-1 genes, the complete variable region becomes ETGVTQSPTHLIKTRGQQVTLRCSSQSGHNTVSWYQQALGQGPQFIFQYYREEENGRGNFPPRFSGLQFPNYSSELNVNALELDDSALYLCASRLTGGGTEAFFGQGTRLTVV.